This entry lists 5 T cell receptor beta chains sequenced from one sample in a study of identical twins listed by TCRdb under 2016. The library relied on 5' RACE. Data came from an Illumina HiSeq 2000. The raw public reads went through TCRdb reprocessing: fastp at Q25, MiXCR clone calling, in-frame beta chains kept. Every CDR3 protein is listed once, alongside the most common genes and DNA of its rows. The sample data list 500,000 to 700,000 distinct CDR3 sequences, and about 7.6% of these were observed just once. The leading ten clones occupy about 1.5% of the sample. These data were likewise used in another study, on yellow fever vaccine responses in identical twins.

Sample: PBMCs. The receptor set was obtained from a woman between 18 and 29 years old in good health.

This clonotype was recorded a few times. The chain is built from TRBV12-3 or TRBV12-4 and TRBJ2-7; D is possibly TRBD2 (6 bases). V lost 5 bases, J lost 5 bases, and 16 bases lay in between. The length of the CDR3 is 14 residues. Here the CDR3 reads CASSTRFSGDEQYF. In DNA, the CDR3 is TGTGCCAGCAGTACCCGTTTTTCGGGGGACGAGCAGTACTTC.

This clonotype was recorded many times. The chain recombines TRBV2 with TRBJ2-1; D is unclear. This CDR3 region has 13 residues. With 1 base removed from V and 9 bases from J, the gap between germline ends came to 10 bases. Germline V gene sequence: CDR1 SNHLY, CDR2 FYNNEI. CDR3 sequence reads: CASSEDVGGEQFF. The CDR3 region has the DNA TGTGCCAGCAGTGAAGATGTGGGTGGTGAGCAGTTCTTC.

This clonotype was observed at least ten times. The chain uses TRBV4-1 and TRBJ1-1; 8 bases agree with TRBD1. The V segment lost 2 bases and the J segment 2 bases; nucleotides outside the gene matches: 10. CDR1 and CDR2 (germline): MGHRA, YSYEKL. CDR3 size: 17 residues. As DNA, the CDR3 is TGCGCCAGCAGCCAAACCGGGGACAGGTTGGGAAACACTGAAGCTTTCTTT. It yields the protein CASSQTGDRLGNTEAFF.

V usage is TRBV20-1 and J usage is TRBJ2-3; D not resolved. This CDR3 has 14 residues. Germline CDR1 reads DFQATT; CDR2 reads SNEGSKA (reference sequence). Trimming pared 0 bases from V and 3 bases from J, leaving 10 bases between. The CDR3 region has the DNA TGCAGTGCTAGAGAGGGCGCGGAGACAGATACGCAGTATTTT. Protein sequence: CSAREGAETDTQYF.

This clonotype showed up just a few times. V and J are TRBV5-1 and TRBJ1-5, with D possibly matching TRBD1 (6 bases). Germline lookup yields CDR1 SGHRS and CDR2 YFSETQ. This CDR3 contains 14 residues. Trimming left V 4 bases short and J 2 bases short, with 10 bases between. Here the CDR3 reads CASSGEGGNQPQHF. CDR3 DNA sequence: TGCGCCAGCAGCGGCGAGGGGGGCAATCAGCCCCAGCATTTT.